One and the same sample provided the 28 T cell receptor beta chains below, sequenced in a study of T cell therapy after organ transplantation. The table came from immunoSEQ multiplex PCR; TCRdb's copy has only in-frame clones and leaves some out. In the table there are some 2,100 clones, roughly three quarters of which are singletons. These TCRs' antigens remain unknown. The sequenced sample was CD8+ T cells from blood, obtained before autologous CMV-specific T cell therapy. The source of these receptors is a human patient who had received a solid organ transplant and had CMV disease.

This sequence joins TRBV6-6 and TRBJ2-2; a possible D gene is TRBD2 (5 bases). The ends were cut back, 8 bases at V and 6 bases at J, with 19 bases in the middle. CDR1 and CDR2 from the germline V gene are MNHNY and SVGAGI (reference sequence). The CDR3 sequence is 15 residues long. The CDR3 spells CASSTFLPGAGELFF. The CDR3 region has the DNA TGTGCCAGCTCTACCTTCCTTCCCGGGGCCGGGGAGCTGTTTTTT.

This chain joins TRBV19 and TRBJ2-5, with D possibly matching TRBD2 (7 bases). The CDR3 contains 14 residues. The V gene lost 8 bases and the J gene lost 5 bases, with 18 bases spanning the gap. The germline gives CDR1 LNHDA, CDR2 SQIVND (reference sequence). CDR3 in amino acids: CASQEGGLTETQYF. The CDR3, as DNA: TGTGCCAGTCAGGAGGGGGGGCTCACGGAGACCCAGTACTTC.

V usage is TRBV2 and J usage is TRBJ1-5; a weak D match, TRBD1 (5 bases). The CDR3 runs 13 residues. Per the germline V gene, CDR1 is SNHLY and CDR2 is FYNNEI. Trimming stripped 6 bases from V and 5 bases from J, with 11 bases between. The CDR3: CASSPWGDQPQHF. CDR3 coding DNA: TGTGCCAGCAGCCCTTGGGGGGATCAGCCCCAGCATTTT.

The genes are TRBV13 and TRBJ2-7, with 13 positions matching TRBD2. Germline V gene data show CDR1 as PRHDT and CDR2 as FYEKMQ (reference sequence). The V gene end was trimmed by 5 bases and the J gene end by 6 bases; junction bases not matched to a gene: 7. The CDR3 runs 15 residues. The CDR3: CASSEGLAGFLEQYF. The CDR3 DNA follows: TGTGCCAGCAGCGAGGGACTAGCGGGATTCCTCGAGCAGTACTTC. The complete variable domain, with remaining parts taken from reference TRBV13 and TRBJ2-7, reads AAGVIQSPRHLIKEKRETATLKCYPIPRHDTVYWYQQGPGQDPQFLISFYEKMQSDKGSIPDRFSAQQFSDYHSELNMSSLELGDSALYFCASSEGLAGFLEQYFGPGTRLTVT.

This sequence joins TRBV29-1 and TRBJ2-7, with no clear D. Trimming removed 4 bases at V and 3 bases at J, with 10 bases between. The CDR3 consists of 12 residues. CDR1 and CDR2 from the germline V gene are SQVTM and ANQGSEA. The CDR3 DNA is TGCAGCGTTGGGGTGGGATTCTACGAGCAGTACTTC. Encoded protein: CSVGVGFYEQYF.

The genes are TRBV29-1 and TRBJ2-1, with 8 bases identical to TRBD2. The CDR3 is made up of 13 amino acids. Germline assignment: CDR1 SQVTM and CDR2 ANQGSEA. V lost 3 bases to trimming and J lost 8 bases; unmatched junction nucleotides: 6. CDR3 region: CSVEAGGRYEQFF. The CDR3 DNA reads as TGCAGCGTTGAGGCGGGAGGAAGGTATGAGCAGTTCTTC.

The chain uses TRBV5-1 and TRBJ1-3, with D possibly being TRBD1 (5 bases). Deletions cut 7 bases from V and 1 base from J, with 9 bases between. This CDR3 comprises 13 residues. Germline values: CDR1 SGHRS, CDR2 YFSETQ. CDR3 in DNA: TGCGCCAGCTGGGGCAGTTCTGGAAACACCATATATTTT. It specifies CASWGSSGNTIYF.

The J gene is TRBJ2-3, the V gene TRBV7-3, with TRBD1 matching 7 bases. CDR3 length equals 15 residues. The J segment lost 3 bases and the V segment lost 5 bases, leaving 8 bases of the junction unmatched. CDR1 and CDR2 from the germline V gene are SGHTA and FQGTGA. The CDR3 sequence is CASSPGTTGTDTQYF. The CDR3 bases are TGTGCCAGCAGCCCCGGGACGACAGGGACAGATACGCAGTATTTT.

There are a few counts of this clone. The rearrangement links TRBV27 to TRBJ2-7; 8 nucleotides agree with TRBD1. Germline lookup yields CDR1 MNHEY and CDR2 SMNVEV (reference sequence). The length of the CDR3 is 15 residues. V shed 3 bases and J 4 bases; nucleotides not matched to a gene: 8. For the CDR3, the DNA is TGTGCCAGCAGTTTCGGGCAGGGGGCCGGGTACGAGCAGTACGTC. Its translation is CASSFGQGAGYEQYV.

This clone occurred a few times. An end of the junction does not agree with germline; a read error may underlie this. The CDR3: CASSGGVHQTIF. The CDR3 region has the DNA TGTGCCAGCAGCGGGGGGGTGCACCAGACAATTTTT. The chain couples TRBV7-9 to TRBJ1-1, with D possibly matching TRBD1 (5 bases). CDR3 length equals 12 residues. The germline CDR1 and CDR2 sequences are SEHNR and FQNEAQ (reference sequence).

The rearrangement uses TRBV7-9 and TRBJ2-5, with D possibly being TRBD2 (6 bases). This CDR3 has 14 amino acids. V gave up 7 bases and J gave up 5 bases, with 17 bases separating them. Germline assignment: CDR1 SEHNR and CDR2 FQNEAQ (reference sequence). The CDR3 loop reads CASIPRLGRETQYF. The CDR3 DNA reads TGTGCCAGCATCCCCAGACTAGGACGGGAGACCCAGTACTTC.

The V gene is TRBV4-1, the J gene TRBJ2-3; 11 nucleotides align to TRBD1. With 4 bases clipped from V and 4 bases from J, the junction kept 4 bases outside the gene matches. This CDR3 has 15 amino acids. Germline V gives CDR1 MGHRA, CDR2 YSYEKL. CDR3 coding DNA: TGCGCCAGCAGCCCCTGGGACAGGGGGGCAGATACGCAGTATTTT. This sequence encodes CASSPWDRGADTQYF.

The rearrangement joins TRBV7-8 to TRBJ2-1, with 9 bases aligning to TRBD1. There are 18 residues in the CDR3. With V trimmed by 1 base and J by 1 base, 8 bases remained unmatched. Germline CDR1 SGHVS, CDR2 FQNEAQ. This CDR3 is CASSLVFGTGRSYNEQFF. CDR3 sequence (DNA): TGTGCCAGCAGCTTAGTTTTCGGGACAGGGCGATCCTACAATGAGCAGTTCTTC.

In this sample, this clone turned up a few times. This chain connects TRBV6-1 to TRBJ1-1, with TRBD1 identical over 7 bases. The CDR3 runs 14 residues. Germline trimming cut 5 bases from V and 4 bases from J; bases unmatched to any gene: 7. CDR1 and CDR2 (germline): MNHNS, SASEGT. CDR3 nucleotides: TGTGCCAGCAGTCTACAGGGGACCGGCACTGAAGCTTTCTTT. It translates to CASSLQGTGTEAFF.

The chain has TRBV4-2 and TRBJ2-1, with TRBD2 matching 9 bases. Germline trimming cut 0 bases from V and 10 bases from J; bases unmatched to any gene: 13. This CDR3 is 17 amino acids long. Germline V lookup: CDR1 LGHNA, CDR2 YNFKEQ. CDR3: CASSQEESSGGLLEQFF. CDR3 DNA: TGTGCCAGCAGCCAAGAAGAGTCGAGCGGGGGGCTTTTAGAGCAGTTCTTC.

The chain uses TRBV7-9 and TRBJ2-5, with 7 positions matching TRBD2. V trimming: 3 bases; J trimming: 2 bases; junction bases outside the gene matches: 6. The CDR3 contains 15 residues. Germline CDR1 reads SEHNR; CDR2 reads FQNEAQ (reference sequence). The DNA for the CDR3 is TGTGCCAGCAGCTTTAGGCTAGCGGATCAAGAGACCCAGTACTTC. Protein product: CASSFRLADQETQYF.

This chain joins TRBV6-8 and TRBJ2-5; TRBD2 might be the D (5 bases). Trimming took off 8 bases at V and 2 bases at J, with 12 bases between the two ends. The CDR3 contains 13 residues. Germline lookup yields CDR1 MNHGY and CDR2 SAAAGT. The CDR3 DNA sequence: TGTGCCAGCTGGGAGCAGCCGCAAGAGACCCAGTACTTC. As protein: CASWEQPQETQYF.

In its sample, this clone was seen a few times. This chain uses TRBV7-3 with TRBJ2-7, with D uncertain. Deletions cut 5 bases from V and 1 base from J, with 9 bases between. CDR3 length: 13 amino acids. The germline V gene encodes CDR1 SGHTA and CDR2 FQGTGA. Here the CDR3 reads CASSQGPSYEQYV. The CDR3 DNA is TGTGCCAGCAGCCAAGGACCTTCCTACGAGCAGTACGTC.

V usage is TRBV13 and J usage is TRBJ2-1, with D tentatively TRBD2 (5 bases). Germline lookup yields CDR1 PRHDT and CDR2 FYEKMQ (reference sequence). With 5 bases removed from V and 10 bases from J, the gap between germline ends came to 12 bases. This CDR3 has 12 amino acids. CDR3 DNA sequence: TGTGCCAGCAGCCCCGGGGAACTGGAGCAGTTCTTC. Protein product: CASSPGELEQFF.

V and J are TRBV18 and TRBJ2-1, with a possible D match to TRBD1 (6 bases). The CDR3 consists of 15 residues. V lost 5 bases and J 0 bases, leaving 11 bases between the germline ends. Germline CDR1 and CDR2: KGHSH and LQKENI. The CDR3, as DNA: TGTGCCAGCTCAGAGGGGGTGAGCTCCTACAATGAGCAGTTCTTC. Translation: CASSEGVSSYNEQFF.

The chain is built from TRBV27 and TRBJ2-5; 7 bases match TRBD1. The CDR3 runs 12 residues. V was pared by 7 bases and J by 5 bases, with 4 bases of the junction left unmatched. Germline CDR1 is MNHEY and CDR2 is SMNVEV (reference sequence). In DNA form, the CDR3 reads TGTGCCAGCAAGGGGGCGTGGGAGACCCAGTACTTC. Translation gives CASKGAWETQYF.

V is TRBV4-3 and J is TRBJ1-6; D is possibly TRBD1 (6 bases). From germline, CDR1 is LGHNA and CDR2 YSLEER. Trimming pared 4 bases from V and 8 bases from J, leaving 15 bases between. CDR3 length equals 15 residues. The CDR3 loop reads CASSLSNRDDSPLHF. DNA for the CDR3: TGCGCCAGCAGCCTATCGAACAGGGATGATTCACCCCTCCACTTT.

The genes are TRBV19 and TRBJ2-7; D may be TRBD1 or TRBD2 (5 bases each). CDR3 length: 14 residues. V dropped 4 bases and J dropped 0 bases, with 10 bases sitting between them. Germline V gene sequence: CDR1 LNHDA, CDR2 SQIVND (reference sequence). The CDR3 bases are TGTGCCAGTAGTAGCGCAGGGAGCTCCTACGAGCAGTACTTC. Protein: CASSSAGSSYEQYF.

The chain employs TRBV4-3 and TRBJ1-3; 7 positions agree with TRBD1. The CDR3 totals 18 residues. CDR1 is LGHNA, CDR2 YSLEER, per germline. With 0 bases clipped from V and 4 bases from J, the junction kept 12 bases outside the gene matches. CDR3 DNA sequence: TGCGCCAGCAGCCAAGAGGTCGGACAGGCTCCCCCCGGAAACACCATATATTTT. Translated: CASSQEVGQAPPGNTIYF.

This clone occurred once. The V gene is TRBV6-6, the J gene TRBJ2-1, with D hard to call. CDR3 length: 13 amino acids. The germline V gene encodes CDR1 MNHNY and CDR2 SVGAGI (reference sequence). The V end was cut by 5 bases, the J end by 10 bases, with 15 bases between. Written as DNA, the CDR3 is TGTGCCAGCAGTCAGTGGTCCGACCGGGAGCAGTTCTTC. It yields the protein CASSQWSDREQFF.

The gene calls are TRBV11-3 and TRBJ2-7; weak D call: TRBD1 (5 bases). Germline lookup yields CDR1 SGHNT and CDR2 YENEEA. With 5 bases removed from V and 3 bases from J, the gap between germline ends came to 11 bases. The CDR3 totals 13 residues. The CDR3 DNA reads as TGTGCCAGCAGCCTGGGGCGCTTCTACGAGCAGTACGTC. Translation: CASSLGRFYEQYV.

The CDR3 protein is CASSTRPSEQFF. The CDR3 region has the DNA TGTGCCAGCAGCACCCGGCCTAGCGAGCAGTTCTTC. The chain couples TRBV7-9 to TRBJ2-1, with D possibly matching TRBD2 (5 bases). With 5 bases removed from V and 10 bases from J, the gap between germline ends came to 12 bases. CDR1 and CDR2 (germline): SEHNR, FQNEAQ (reference sequence). CDR3 size: 12 residues.

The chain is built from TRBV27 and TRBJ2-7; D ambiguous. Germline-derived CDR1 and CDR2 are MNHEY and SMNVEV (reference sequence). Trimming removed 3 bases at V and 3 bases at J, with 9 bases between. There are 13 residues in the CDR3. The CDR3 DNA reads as TGTGCCAGCAGTTTTATCGACAACTACGAGCAGTACTTC. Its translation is CASSFIDNYEQYF.